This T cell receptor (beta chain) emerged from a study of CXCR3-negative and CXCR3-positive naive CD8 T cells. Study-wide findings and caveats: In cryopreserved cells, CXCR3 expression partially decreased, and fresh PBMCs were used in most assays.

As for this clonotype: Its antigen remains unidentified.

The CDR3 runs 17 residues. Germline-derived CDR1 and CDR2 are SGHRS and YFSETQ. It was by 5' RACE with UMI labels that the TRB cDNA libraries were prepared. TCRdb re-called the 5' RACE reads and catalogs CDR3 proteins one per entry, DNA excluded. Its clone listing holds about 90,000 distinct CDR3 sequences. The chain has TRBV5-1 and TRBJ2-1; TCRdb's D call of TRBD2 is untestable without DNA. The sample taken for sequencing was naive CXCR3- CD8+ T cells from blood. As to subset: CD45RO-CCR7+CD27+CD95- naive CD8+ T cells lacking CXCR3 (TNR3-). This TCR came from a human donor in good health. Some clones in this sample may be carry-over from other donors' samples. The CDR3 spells CASSETGGRTADNGQFF. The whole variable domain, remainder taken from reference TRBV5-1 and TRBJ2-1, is KAGVTQTPRYLIKTRGQQVTLSCSPISGHRSVSWYQQTPGQGLQFLFEYFSETQRNKGNFPGRFSGRQFSNSRSEMNVSTLELGDSALYLCASSETGGRTADNGQFFGPGTRLTVL.